This TCR beta chain was found in a study of blood T cell repertoires in COVID-19 (dated by TCRdb to between 2020 and 2021). Study-level background: Samples covering the acute and convalescent phases of COVID-19 were provided by collaborators in the United States, Italy and Spain. The prospective study material was composed of cDNA or gDNA derived from T cells, B-cell-depleted T cells, or PBMCs. Deeply sampled blood TCRbeta repertoires from subjects exposed to, actively infected with, or recovered from COVID-19 were included in the dataset. The repertoires were made available in a free public database intended to serve as a resource for research on the immune response to SARS-CoV-2. The samples were drawn from two sources: the first 160 participants of the ongoing ImmuneRACE study, and approximately 1,300 subjects contributed by 6 global collaborators. The sample metadata nearly always contained a de-identified subject ID, COVID-19 status, age in years and sex. Where available, HLA class I and class II types were obtained from metadata supplied by the sample provider rather than from assay-based typing. Study-wide findings and limitations: The quantity of clinical and demographic metadata differed by source and by participant and was supplied without curation.

TCRbeta CDR3 regions were amplified from genomic DNA using the immunoSEQ Assay, a bias-controlled multiplex PCR. The authors' pipeline ran thus. Within the assay, amplification of reference gene primers was used to estimate how many nucleated cells each sample contained. To quantify the absolute abundance of each unique TCRbeta CDR3 rearrangement, sequence reads were collapsed and filtered. For each sample, productive Simpson clonality was calculated as the square root of Simpson's diversity index across productive rearrangements. TCRdb carries this immuneACCESS record with in-frame sequences only. Its versions omit some clonotypes, under half of them owing to an unresolved V gene in the studies checked, with the rest unexplained. The DNA gave D and trimming, while V, J and clone size come from that table. This sample is represented by 90,000 to 140,000 clones; about 85% of them were singletons. The ten largest clones take up about 3.8% of the sample.

As regards this clone: Its antigen remains undetermined. Base qualities are not provided; no much larger clone lies one nucleotide away.

From its cysteine to its phenylalanine, the CDR3 spans 15 amino acids. The sequence is cut down to CDR3 DNA, 45 bases in frame from base 1. CDR1 SGHAT and CDR2 FQNNGV were looked up in the germline V gene. For this chain, trimming is 1 base at the V end and 15 bases at the J end, and the number of junction bases without a gene match is 13. Collaborating institutions collected whole blood in K2EDTA tubes following their own protocols. For TCRbeta analysis, collaborator samples were shipped as frozen whole blood, as isolated PBMCs, or as DNA extracted from either sample type. This clonotype was obtained from a man aged 45 to 65 with acute or convalescent COVID-19. Specimen: peripheral blood. The chain uses TRBV11-2 and TRBJ2-4; a stretch of 9 junction bases matches TRBD2. The DNA sequence is TGTGCCAGCAGCTTAGTAGGCCTAGCGGGGTCACCTAGGTACTTC. It encodes CASSLVGLAGSPRYF.